These T cell receptor beta chains were read from a single sample in a study of Graves' ophthalmopathy and Graves' hyperthyroidism. TCRdb analysed the multiplex PCR reads with MiXCR anew, one entry per CDR3 protein. There are over a million distinct CDR3 sequences in the sample; 36% occur only once, and approximately 12% lies in the top ten. Specimen: peripheral blood or thyroid tissue (not recorded which). The source of these receptors is an adult man with Graves' hyperthyroidism. Both conserved end residues are part of each CDR3. A D gene is named only where the DNA matches it firmly. Clone size, where shown, is once, few, many, or a class for clones that have expanded.

j_gene,d_gene,abundance,v_gene,CDR3aa,CDR3nt
TRBJ1-4,NA,few,TRBV7-3,CASSSQTGPNEKLFF,TGTGCCAGCAGCTCACAGACAGGACCTAATGAAAAACTGTTTTTT
TRBJ1-6,NA,NA,TRBV7-6,CASSLGGWNSPLHF,TGTGCCAGCAGCTTAGGAGGGTGGAATTCACCCCTCCACTTT
TRBJ2-5,NA,many,TRBV29-1,CSVEGLVERETQYF,TGCAGCGTTGAAGGACTAGTAGAGAGAGAGACCCAGTACTTC
TRBJ2-7,NA,once,TRBV10-3,CAIRPAGGFEQYF,TGTGCCATCAGGCCGGCTGGGGGGTTCGAGCAGTACTTC
TRBJ2-7,TRBD2,many,TRBV2,CASSKERGVGHEQYF,TGTGCCAGCAGTAAAGAGCGGGGGGTCGGGCACGAGCAGTACTTC
TRBJ1-1,NA,few,TRBV10-3,CAITGTFGGNTEAFF,TGTGCCATCACCGGGACCTTTGGGGGAAACACTGAAGCTTTCTTT
TRBJ1-4,NA,NA,TRBV7-8,CASREAGIKEKLFF,TGTGCCAGCAGAGAAGCAGGGATTAAGGAAAAACTGTTTTTT
TRBJ2-5,NA,many,TRBV29-1,CSVEGTATQETQYF,TGCAGCGTTGAAGGGACAGCGACACAAGAGACCCAGTACTTC
TRBJ2-2,TRBD2,few,TRBV12-3/TRBV12-4,CASSLSGGMSPGELFF,TGTGCCAGCAGCCTAAGCGGGGGGATGTCCCCCGGGGAGCTGTTTTTT
TRBJ2-5,TRBD2,many,TRBV7-8,CASSLGEGGGQETQYF,TGTGCCAGCAGCTTAGGGGAGGGCGGGGGCCAAGAGACCCAGTACTTC
TRBJ2-6,NA,few,TRBV10-2,CASSESRAGGANVLTF,TGCGCCAGCAGTGAGTCACGAGCGGGTGGGGCCAACGTCCTGACTTTC
TRBJ2-7,TRBD1,few,TRBV5-4,CASSLEKGALSEQYF,TGTGCCAGCAGCTTGGAGAAGGGGGCGCTGTCCGAGCAGTACTTC
TRBJ2-7,NA,once,TRBV7-9,CASSASAYEQYF,TGTGCCAGCAGCGCCTCAGCCTACGAGCAGTACTTC
TRBJ2-7,TRBD1,few,TRBV12-3/TRBV12-4,CASGTGFSLEQYF,TGTGCCAGTGGGACAGGGTTCTCTCTCGAGCAGTACTTC
TRBJ2-7,TRBD1,few,TRBV28,CASRTGSPYEQYF,TGTGCCAGCAGGACAGGGTCGCCTTACGAGCAGTACTTC
TRBJ1-5,NA,many,TRBV29-1,CSVAAGGGPNQPQHF,TGCAGCGTTGCGGCAGGTGGGGGGCCTAATCAGCCCCAGCATTTT
TRBJ2-5,NA,few,TRBV29-1,CSVESRLQETQYF,TGCAGCGTTGAGTCCCGCCTCCAAGAGACCCAGTACTTC
TRBJ1-4,TRBD1,NA,TRBV25-1,CASRGDRAEKLFF,TGTGCCAGCAGAGGGGACAGGGCGGAAAAACTGTTTTTT
TRBJ2-2,TRBD1,NA,TRBV7-2,CASSSGGEGRTGELFF,TGTGCCAGCAGCTCAGGGGGCGAAGGTCGCACCGGGGAGCTGTTTTTT
TRBJ2-2,NA,NA,TRBV25-1,CASLVVPNTGELFF,TGTGCCAGCTTAGTTGTCCCGAACACCGGGGAGCTGTTTTTT
TRBJ1-1,NA,NA,TRBV7-9,CASSEGQTNTEAFF,TGTGCCAGCAGCGAAGGACAGACGAACACTGAAGCTTTCTTT
TRBJ2-7,NA,many,TRBV19,CASSIAGTDEQYF,TGTGCCAGTAGTATAGCGGGAACTGACGAGCAGTACTTC
TRBJ1-5,TRBD1,once,TRBV2,CASLGQGRNQPQHF,TGTGCCTCCCTGGGACAGGGGCGCAATCAGCCCCAGCATTTT
TRBJ1-2,TRBD1,NA,TRBV15,CATTDRGQGYGYTF,TGTGCCACTACGGATAGGGGACAGGGCTATGGCTACACCTTC
TRBJ1-1,NA,NA,TRBV29-1,CSVGRRAGAAVPEAFF,TGCAGCGTTGGACGCCGCGCAGGGGCCGCAGTTCCTGAAGCTTTCTTT
TRBJ2-5,TRBD1,many,TRBV12-3/TRBV12-4,CASSDRGEETQYF,TGTGCCAGCAGTGACAGGGGCGAAGAGACCCAGTACTTC
TRBJ2-7,TRBD1,NA,TRBV6-5,CASSYSGQGAVYEQYF,TGTGCCAGCAGTTACTCGGGACAGGGGGCGGTCTACGAGCAGTACTTC
TRBJ2-3,NA,NA,TRBV10-3,CAISEFRDLSTDTQYF,TGTGCCATCAGTGAGTTTAGGGACCTTAGCACAGATACGCAGTATTTT